One sample yielded the 9 T cell receptor beta chains listed below, sequenced in a study of memory CD4+ T cells and cytomegalovirus serostatus. Profiled with immunoSEQ multiplex PCR; TCRdb holds only in-frame clones, not every one. Of 50,000 to 65,000 clones in the sample, over 60% were seen once. Single viable CD3+CD4+CD8-CD45RO+ cells were sorted as the memory CD4+ T cells. Sequenced sample: memory CD4+ T cells from blood. Source of these receptors: an adult in good health and CMV-seronegative.

The chain links TRBV19 to TRBJ2-1; 7 nucleotides match TRBD2. The CDR3 is made up of 14 amino acids. Germline trimming cut 5 bases from V and 9 bases from J; bases unmatched to any gene: 10. Germline V gives CDR1 LNHDA, CDR2 SQIVND (reference sequence). This CDR3 is CASSDGLGVGEQFF. CDR3 nucleotides: TGTGCCAGTAGTGACGGACTAGGTGTAGGTGAGCAGTTCTTC.

The chain links TRBV28 to TRBJ1-1, with TRBD1 matching 8 bases. Losses at the gene ends were 6 bases for V and 9 bases for J; bases not matched to a gene: 12. Germline-derived CDR1 and CDR2 are MDHEN and SYDVKM. The CDR3 spans 14 residues. DNA for the CDR3: TGTGCCAGCAGATATGGACAGGGTGTGGGCAAAGCTTTCTTT. Residues: CASRYGQGVGKAFF.

V and J are TRBV7-3 and TRBJ2-3; tentative D call: TRBD2 (5 bases). Per the germline V gene, CDR1 is SGHTA and CDR2 is FQGTGA. CDR3 length equals 13 residues. The V end lost 5 bases, the J end lost 6 bases, and 12 bases lay between the germline ends. CDR3: CASSEGLRDTQYF. The CDR3 DNA reads as TGTGCCAGCAGCGAGGGCCTCAGGGATACGCAGTATTTT.

Notes on this clone: One end of the junction varies from germline; a read error may be responsible. This chain joins TRBV10-3 and TRBJ1-2, with a possible D match to TRBD1 (5 bases). From germline, CDR1 is ENHRY and CDR2 SYGVKD. CDR3 length: 16 amino acids. CDR3 loop: CAISATTTGGNYGHTF. CDR3 DNA sequence: TGTGCCATCAGCGCTACGACAACAGGAGGGAACTATGGCCACACCTTC.

This clone was seen more than once but under ten times. This chain joins TRBV2 and TRBJ1-2, with 11 bases aligning to TRBD1. The ends lost 7 bases at V and 6 bases at J; junction bases unmatched: 4. The CDR3 runs 13 residues. CDR1 is SNHLY, CDR2 FYNNEI, per germline. The CDR3 spells CASTRTGGDGYTF. CDR3 DNA sequence: TGTGCCAGCACCAGGACAGGGGGCGATGGCTACACCTTC.

The J gene is TRBJ1-1, the V gene TRBV5-1, with D perhaps TRBD1 (5 bases). CDR1 is SGHRS, CDR2 YFSETQ, per germline. The length of the CDR3 is 13 residues. Trimming removed 4 bases from V and 4 bases from J, with 11 bases in between. The CDR3 here is CASSRPGSTEAFF. In nucleotides, the CDR3 is TGCGCCAGCAGCCGCCCAGGGAGCACTGAAGCTTTCTTT.

The chain combines TRBV18 with TRBJ1-1; the D is unclear. CDR1 KGHSH and CDR2 LQKENI come from the germline V gene. This CDR3 region has 14 residues. The V end lost 5 bases, the J end lost 0 bases, and 10 bases lay between the germline ends. The CDR3 spells CASSAQDLNTEAFF. For the CDR3, the DNA is TGTGCCAGCTCAGCGCAGGATTTGAACACTGAAGCTTTCTTT.

CDR3 region: CAGNWTSGLRYEQFF. CDR3 sequence (DNA): TGTGCCGGAAATTGGACTAGCGGGCTACGCTATGAGCAGTTCTTC. The genes are TRBV21-1 and TRBJ2-1; the D call of TRBD2 is as the table states it, not checked on the DNA. TRBV21-1 is listed as a pseudogene. This CDR3 region has 15 residues.

The sample holds one count of this clone. The V gene is TRBV2, the J gene TRBJ1-1; D is possibly TRBD1 (5 bases). CDR1 is SNHLY, CDR2 FYNNEI, per germline. The CDR3 covers 13 residues. Trimming shortened V by 4 bases and J by 3 bases, and 9 bases separated the two germline ends. In nucleotides, the CDR3 is TGTGCCAGCAGTGTTCAGGGTTACACTGAAGCTTTCTTT. Protein: CASSVQGYTEAFF.